This T cell receptor (beta chain) was recovered during a study of T-cell memory formation after mild COVID-19. Overall study: Across donors, TCR clusters were largely donor specific. Regarding the study as a whole: Contracting CD4+ clones were located mainly in CM and EM, and CD8+ clones in EMRA. Contracting clones from day 15 to 85 had balanced CD4/CD8; later expanders favoured CD4+.

Germline V gene lookup returns CDR1 DFQATT and CDR2 SNEGSKA (reference sequence). The V gene end was trimmed by 5 bases and the J gene end by 5 bases; junction bases not matched to a gene: 14. CDR3 length equals 17 residues. This clonotype was picked up a small number of times. Its specificity is not known. TCRdb reprocessed the 5' RACE reads via MiXCR and lists one record per CDR3 protein. The table has about 350,000 distinct CDR3 sequences, around a fifth seen once. The sequence was obtained from a man between 18 and 35 years old who had mild COVID-19 (a few samples of this study predate the infection). Cell type and time point are not known. What was sequenced was PBMCs or a T cell subset sorted from them (not recorded which). The chain carries TRBV20-1 and TRBJ2-3; TRBD1 matches 12 bases. The CDR3 DNA reads as TGCAGTGCTGCAGGTCTCGGGACAGGGGGCCGGAGAGATACGCAGTATTTT. Translated, it gives CSAAGLGTGGRRDTQYF.